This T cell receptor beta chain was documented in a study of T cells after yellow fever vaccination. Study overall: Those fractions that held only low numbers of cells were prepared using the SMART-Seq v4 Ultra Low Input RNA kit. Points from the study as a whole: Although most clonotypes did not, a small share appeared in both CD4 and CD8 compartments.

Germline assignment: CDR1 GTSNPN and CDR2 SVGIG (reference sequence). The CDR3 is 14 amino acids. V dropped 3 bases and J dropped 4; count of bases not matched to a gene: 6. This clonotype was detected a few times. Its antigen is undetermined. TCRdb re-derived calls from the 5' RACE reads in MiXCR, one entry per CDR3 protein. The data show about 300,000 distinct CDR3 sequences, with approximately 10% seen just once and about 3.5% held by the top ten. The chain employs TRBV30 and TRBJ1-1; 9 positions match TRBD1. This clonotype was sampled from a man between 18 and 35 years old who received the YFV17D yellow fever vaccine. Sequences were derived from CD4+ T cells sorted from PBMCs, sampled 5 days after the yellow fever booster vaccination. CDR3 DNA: TGTGCCTGGAGAGGACAGGGGTGGGCCACTGAAGCTTTCTTT. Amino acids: CAWRGQGWATEAFF.